The 8 T cell receptor beta chains listed next were all sequenced from one sample in a study of human T cells and chemical hapten exposure. The time point here: patch test 2, 6 weeks after DPC sensitization. Treatment denoted: therapeutic diphenylcyclopropenone sensitization with weekly scalp DPC. TCRdb re-called the RACE reads through MiXCR, storing one row per CDR3 protein. This sample has over 100,000 distinct CDR3 sequences, with roughly a tenth found just once. The source was whole blood, collected in connection with sensitization to the hapten diphenylcyclopropenone (DPC). All receptors come from a woman aged 40 to 50 with alopecia areata. Some clones in this sample may be carry-over from other donors' samples.

This clonotype turned up a few times. The V call is TRBV11-1, the J call TRBJ2-3, with 11 bases aligning to TRBD2. The trim removed 5 bases at V and 2 bases at J, leaving 6 bases unmatched. Germline CDR1 SGHAT, CDR2 FQDESV (reference sequence). CDR3 length: 16 amino acids. The chain's CDR3 is CASSLGTSGVTDTQYF. As DNA, the CDR3 is TGTGCCAGCAGCCTAGGGACTAGCGGAGTCACAGATACGCAGTATTTT.

This clonotype was detected many times. The genes are TRBV7-9 and TRBJ2-7; TRBD2 is a possible D gene (5 bases). From germline, CDR1 is SEHNR and CDR2 FQNEAQ (reference sequence). V dropped 2 bases and J dropped 4 bases, with 12 bases sitting between them. The CDR3 has 14 residues. The CDR3 protein is CASSLYEGSYEQYF. CDR3 nucleotides: TGTGCCAGCAGCTTATATGAAGGGAGTTACGAGCAGTACTTC.

This clonotype has at least ten counts. V gene TRBV25-1 combines with J gene TRBJ2-1, with D tentatively TRBD1 (5 bases). Per germline, CDR1 MGHDK and CDR2 SYGVNS. The CDR3 contains 14 residues. The V gene lost 8 bases and the J gene lost 3 bases, with 14 bases spanning the gap. The CDR3 protein is CASCFDSLYNEQFF. CDR3 coding DNA: TGTGCCAGCTGTTTCGACAGCCTCTACAATGAGCAGTTCTTC.

The CDR3 sequence: CASSLFTAQETQYF. Here the CDR3 DNA reads TGTGCCAGCAGCCTCTTCACAGCACAAGAGACCCAGTACTTC. This chain joins TRBV7-9 and TRBJ2-5; no clear D gene. V was pared by 5 bases and J by 2 bases, with 12 bases between. In germline, CDR1 is SEHNR, CDR2 FQNEAQ (reference sequence). This CDR3 has 14 residues.

In this sample, this clonotype turned up a few times. The chain uses TRBV10-2 and TRBJ2-5, with 7 bases aligning to TRBD2. The junction had 4 bases not matched to a gene; V was cut back by 0 bases and J by 0 bases. The germline V gene has CDR1 WSHSY and CDR2 SAAADI. This CDR3 comprises 16 residues. The CDR3 protein is CASSESPAGYQETQYF. DNA of the CDR3: TGCGCCAGCAGTGAGTCGCCAGCGGGGTACCAAGAGACCCAGTACTTC.

The chain combines TRBV18 with TRBJ2-1; D may match TRBD1 or TRBD2 (6 bases each). The CDR3 covers 14 residues. Trimming stripped 0 bases from V and 6 bases from J, with 9 bases between. Germline V gives CDR1 KGHSH, CDR2 LQKENI. Written as DNA, the CDR3 is TGTGCCAGCTCACCACCGTCGGGGGCCAATGAGCAGTTCTTC. Protein sequence: CASSPPSGANEQFF.

This chain uses TRBV19 with TRBJ2-3, with D possibly called TRBD1 or TRBD2 (5 bases each). Germline V lookup: CDR1 LNHDA, CDR2 SQIVND (reference sequence). The CDR3 runs 19 residues. The ends were cut back, 4 bases at V and 0 bases at J, with 23 bases in the middle. The CDR3 loop reads CASSTYYLRGVHSTDTQYF. CDR3 nucleotides: TGTGCCAGTAGTACCTACTATCTGAGGGGCGTTCATAGCACAGATACGCAGTATTTT. Based on the CDR3 plus reference TRBV19 and TRBJ2-3, the full variable domain is DGGITQSPKYLFRKEGQNVTLSCEQNLNHDAMYWYRQDPGQGLRLIYYSQIVNDFQKGDIAEGYSVSREKKESFPLTVTSAQKNPTAFYLCASSTYYLRGVHSTDTQYFGPGTRLTVL.

In its sample, this clonotype was seen many times. V is TRBV7-8 and J is TRBJ2-1; D possibly corresponds to TRBD2 (5 bases). V lost 5 bases and J lost 9, with 14 bases in between. Per germline, CDR1 SGHVS and CDR2 FQNEAQ. CDR3 size: 13 residues. The CDR3 region has the DNA TGTGCCAGCAGCGCGACCTCTCGGGGTGAGCAGTTCTTC. Amino acid sequence: CASSATSRGEQFF. The whole variable domain, filled in from reference TRBV7-8 and TRBJ2-1, reads GAGVSQSPRYKVAKRGQDVALRCDPISGHVSLFWYQQALGQGPEFLTYFQNEAQLDKSGLPSDRFFAERPEGSVSTLKIQRTQQEDSAVYLCASSATSRGEQFFGPGTRLTVL.